These T cell receptor beta chains were read from a single sample in a study of cytomegalovirus exposure and HLA in healthy donors. Data came from immunoSEQ multiplex PCR; TCRdb stores just in-frame clones and leaves some out. The sample lists around 99,000 clones, around 69% seen once, with roughly 2% in the top ten. Sequenced material: PBMCs. The receptors stem from a man between 18 and 35 years old in good health and CMV-seronegative. Each CDR3 is given with its conserved first and last residue. Each record gives: CDR3 length, D gene, clone size, J gene, V gene, CDR3 DNA, CDR3 protein. A D gene is named only where the DNA matches it firmly. Part of the rows lack a size; the others show once, few, many or a class for expanded clones.

cdr3_length: 14
d_call: TRBD2
clone_size: -
j_call: TRBJ2-7
v_call: TRBV10-2
cdr3_nt: TGCGCCAGCATGACTAGCGGGGGTTCCTACGAGCAGTACTTC
cdr3_aa: CASMTSGGSYEQYF

cdr3_length: 14
d_call: -
clone_size: once
j_call: TRBJ2-2
v_call: TRBV7-3
cdr3_nt: TGTGCCAGCAGCTTACGATCTTTCTACGGGGAGCTGTTTTTT
cdr3_aa: CASSLRSFYGELFF

cdr3_length: 14
d_call: TRBD2
clone_size: many
j_call: TRBJ2-3
v_call: TRBV6-4
cdr3_nt: TGTGCCAGCAGTGAAGCGGGGGGCACAGATACGCAGTATTTT
cdr3_aa: CASSEAGGTDTQYF

cdr3_length: 13
d_call: -
clone_size: -
j_call: TRBJ2-7
v_call: TRBV10-1
cdr3_nt: TGCGCCAGCAGTGGAACAGGCCGCTACGAGCAGTACTTC
cdr3_aa: CASSGTGRYEQYF

cdr3_length: 10
d_call: -
clone_size: -
j_call: TRBJ1-1
v_call: TRBV20-1
cdr3_nt: TGCAGTGCTAGACAGGGGAAAGCTTTCTTT
cdr3_aa: CSARQGKAFF

cdr3_length: 16
d_call: -
clone_size: -
j_call: TRBJ1-5
v_call: TRBV15
cdr3_nt: TGTGCCACCAGCAGAGATTTAGGGGAAAGCAATCAGCCCCAGCATTTT
cdr3_aa: CATSRDLGESNQPQHF

cdr3_length: 17
d_call: TRBD1
clone_size: -
j_call: TRBJ2-3
v_call: TRBV4-3
cdr3_nt: TGCGCCAGCAGCCAACTACTGGGACAGCCGGACACAGATACGCAGTATTTT
cdr3_aa: CASSQLLGQPDTDTQYF

cdr3_length: 13
d_call: -
clone_size: -
j_call: TRBJ1-2
v_call: TRBV19
cdr3_nt: TGTGCCAGTAGTATCACTGGTGGTTATGGCTACACCTTC
cdr3_aa: CASSITGGYGYTF

cdr3_length: 14
d_call: -
clone_size: -
j_call: TRBJ2-7
v_call: TRBV19
cdr3_nt: TGTGCCAGTAGTATAAGTTCAGGCCCCTACGAGCAGTACTTC
cdr3_aa: CASSISSGPYEQYF

cdr3_length: 18
d_call: TRBD1
clone_size: -
j_call: TRBJ2-3
v_call: TRBV5-1
cdr3_nt: TGCGCCAGCAGCTTGGAACCAACAGGGGACCCCTCCACAGATACGCAGTATTTT
cdr3_aa: CASSLEPTGDPSTDTQYF

cdr3_length: 13
d_call: -
clone_size: -
j_call: TRBJ1-2
v_call: TRBV6-6
cdr3_nt: TGTGCCAGCAGACAGGTCCTTAACTATGGCTACACCTTC
cdr3_aa: CASRQVLNYGYTF

cdr3_length: 15
d_call: -
clone_size: -
j_call: TRBJ1-5
v_call: TRBV6-5
cdr3_nt: TGTGCCAGCAGTACGAAACCCGGTAGCAATCAGCCCCAGCATTTT
cdr3_aa: CASSTKPGSNQPQHF

cdr3_length: 13
d_call: -
clone_size: -
j_call: TRBJ2-7
v_call: TRBV29-1
cdr3_nt: TGCAGCGTTGAAAGGGGGGGTACCTACGAGCAGTACTTC
cdr3_aa: CSVERGGTYEQYF

cdr3_length: 15
d_call: -
clone_size: -
j_call: TRBJ2-2
v_call: TRBV19
cdr3_nt: TGTGCCAGTAGTATAGGGGCAGGGGTCACCGGGGAGCTGTTTTTT
cdr3_aa: CASSIGAGVTGELFF

cdr3_length: 15
d_call: TRBD1
clone_size: -
j_call: TRBJ1-6
v_call: TRBV7-8
cdr3_nt: TGTGCCAGCAATAACCCGGGACAGGCCTATTCACCCCTCCACTTT
cdr3_aa: CASNNPGQAYSPLHF

cdr3_length: 18
d_call: -
clone_size: -
j_call: TRBJ2-3
v_call: TRBV5-6
cdr3_nt: TGTGCCAGCAGCGCTACTAGAAGGAGTCTCACTAGCACAGATACGCAGTATTTT
cdr3_aa: CASSATRRSLTSTDTQYF

cdr3_length: 17
d_call: TRBD1
clone_size: -
j_call: TRBJ1-3
v_call: TRBV14
cdr3_nt: TGTGCCAGCAGCCGCGACCGGGACAGGGGCCCGGCTGGCACCATATATTTT
cdr3_aa: CASSRDRDRGPAGTIYF

cdr3_length: 16
d_call: -
clone_size: -
j_call: TRBJ1-1
v_call: TRBV29-1
cdr3_nt: TGCAGCGCCCGAGGTAGCAGGGATGGGCCGCAGACTGAAGCTTTCTTT
cdr3_aa: CSARGSRDGPQTEAFF

cdr3_length: 14
d_call: TRBD2
clone_size: -
j_call: TRBJ2-5
v_call: TRBV10-3
cdr3_nt: TGTGCCATCAGTGAGGAAGCGGGGGAAGAGACCCAGTACTTC
cdr3_aa: CAISEEAGEETQYF

cdr3_length: 14
d_call: -
clone_size: -
j_call: TRBJ1-5
v_call: TRBV6-1
cdr3_nt: TGTGCCAGCAGTGGACAGCATAGCAATCAGCCCCAGCATTTT
cdr3_aa: CASSGQHSNQPQHF

cdr3_length: 13
d_call: -
clone_size: -
j_call: TRBJ2-5
v_call: TRBV5-1
cdr3_nt: TGCGCCAGCAGCTTGGGGGGCCTCGAGACCCAGTACTTC
cdr3_aa: CASSLGGLETQYF

cdr3_length: 17
d_call: -
clone_size: -
j_call: TRBJ1-4
v_call: TRBV9
cdr3_nt: TGTGCCAGCAGCGTAGAGGGGCGCCTGAGAACTAATGAAAAACTGTTTTTT
cdr3_aa: CASSVEGRLRTNEKLFF

cdr3_length: 14
d_call: -
clone_size: -
j_call: TRBJ1-6
v_call: TRBV7-2
cdr3_nt: TGTGCCAGCAGCGCCAGCTCCTATAATTCACCCCTCCACTTT
cdr3_aa: CASSASSYNSPLHF

cdr3_length: 19
d_call: -
clone_size: -
j_call: TRBJ2-3
v_call: TRBV7-9
cdr3_nt: TGTGCCAGCAGCTACGCTACGGGGGGCGAGTGGGGCTCCACAGATACGCAGTATTTT
cdr3_aa: CASSYATGGEWGSTDTQYF

cdr3_length: 11
d_call: -
clone_size: -
j_call: TRBJ2-7
v_call: TRBV28
cdr3_nt: TGTGCCAGCAGTTTACGGGGCGAGCAGTACTTC
cdr3_aa: CASSLRGEQYF

cdr3_length: 14
d_call: -
clone_size: -
j_call: TRBJ2-1
v_call: TRBV10-3
cdr3_nt: TGTGCCATCAGCGCAGGGTTACTCTACAATGAGCAGTTCTTC
cdr3_aa: CAISAGLLYNEQFF

cdr3_length: 14
d_call: -
clone_size: -
j_call: TRBJ2-5
v_call: TRBV11-2
cdr3_nt: TGTGCCAGCAGCTTAGGGGCAGGGCGGGAGACCCAGTACTTC
cdr3_aa: CASSLGAGRETQYF

cdr3_length: 18
d_call: TRBD2
clone_size: once
j_call: TRBJ2-5
v_call: TRBV10-2
cdr3_nt: TGCGCCAGCAGTGAGTCCTCTAGCGGGGGGGTCCGTCAAGAGACCCAGTACTTC
cdr3_aa: CASSESSSGGVRQETQYF

cdr3_length: 16
d_call: TRBD2
clone_size: -
j_call: TRBJ2-3
v_call: TRBV19
cdr3_nt: TGTGCCAGTAGTTTTGGGACTAGCGGCGGCACAGATACGCAGTATTTT
cdr3_aa: CASSFGTSGGTDTQYF

cdr3_length: 14
d_call: -
clone_size: few
j_call: TRBJ1-2
v_call: TRBV6-1
cdr3_nt: TGTGCCAGCAGTGAAGACTGGGCAGCCGGTGGCTACACCTTC
cdr3_aa: CASSEDWAAGGYTF

cdr3_length: 14
d_call: TRBD1
clone_size: -
j_call: TRBJ2-7
v_call: TRBV7-3
cdr3_nt: TGTGCCAGCAGCCTGGGACAGGGTAGCGGCGAGCAGTACTTC
cdr3_aa: CASSLGQGSGEQYF

cdr3_length: 15
d_call: TRBD2
clone_size: -
j_call: TRBJ2-5
v_call: TRBV6-1
cdr3_nt: TGTGCCAGCAGTGAAGAGGCGGGGGGGCTGGAGACCCAGTACTTC
cdr3_aa: CASSEEAGGLETQYF

cdr3_length: 15
d_call: TRBD2
clone_size: -
j_call: TRBJ2-3
v_call: TRBV7-2
cdr3_nt: TGTGCCAGCAGCTTAGGGGACTACGTCACAGATACGCAGTATTTT
cdr3_aa: CASSLGDYVTDTQYF

cdr3_length: 15
d_call: -
clone_size: -
j_call: TRBJ1-5
v_call: TRBV18
cdr3_nt: TGTGCCAGCTCACCAGGGGGGGGAAGGGGCCAGCCCCAGCATTTT
cdr3_aa: CASSPGGGRGQPQHF

cdr3_length: 13
d_call: TRBD1
clone_size: -
j_call: TRBJ1-2
v_call: TRBV19
cdr3_nt: TGTGCCAGTAGTGTGGGACAGACCTATGGCTACACCTTC
cdr3_aa: CASSVGQTYGYTF

cdr3_length: 13
d_call: -
clone_size: -
j_call: TRBJ1-2
v_call: TRBV18
cdr3_nt: TGTGCCAGCTCACCACAAAGCGGCTATGGCTACACCTTC
cdr3_aa: CASSPQSGYGYTF

cdr3_length: 12
d_call: -
clone_size: once
j_call: TRBJ2-5
v_call: TRBV6-6
cdr3_nt: TGTGCCAGCATGAGTCCCCAAGAGACCCAGTACTTC
cdr3_aa: CASMSPQETQYF

cdr3_length: 15
d_call: TRBD1
clone_size: -
j_call: TRBJ1-2
v_call: TRBV27
cdr3_nt: TGTGCCAGCAGTTTATCGACAGGGGGCTCCTATGGCTACACCTTC
cdr3_aa: CASSLSTGGSYGYTF

cdr3_length: 14
d_call: -
clone_size: -
j_call: TRBJ1-5
v_call: TRBV7-9
cdr3_nt: TGTGCCAGCAGCCCGGGACACGGCAATCAGCCCCAGCATTTT
cdr3_aa: CASSPGHGNQPQHF

cdr3_length: 15
d_call: -
clone_size: once
j_call: TRBJ1-6
v_call: TRBV5-4
cdr3_nt: TGTGCCAGCAGCCCCTCGGGGGTTTCCTTATCACCCCTCCACTTT
cdr3_aa: CASSPSGVSLSPLHF

cdr3_length: 16
d_call: TRBD2
clone_size: -
j_call: TRBJ2-3
v_call: TRBV9
cdr3_nt: TGTGCCAGCAGCGTATCAACTAGCGGGGGCCCTCTCGGGCAGTATTTT
cdr3_aa: CASSVSTSGGPLGQYF

cdr3_length: 12
d_call: -
clone_size: -
j_call: TRBJ2-5
v_call: TRBV28
cdr3_nt: TGTGCCAGCAACCGGGGTTTGGAGACCCAGTACTTC
cdr3_aa: CASNRGLETQYF

cdr3_length: 15
d_call: TRBD1
clone_size: few
j_call: TRBJ2-7
v_call: TRBV4-3
cdr3_nt: TGCGCCAGCAGCCGATCCCTGACAGGGGACTACGAGCAGTACTTC
cdr3_aa: CASSRSLTGDYEQYF

cdr3_length: 13
d_call: -
clone_size: few
j_call: TRBJ1-5
v_call: TRBV7-3
cdr3_nt: TGTGCCAGCAGCTTAACCTTTGATCAGCCCCAGCATTTT
cdr3_aa: CASSLTFDQPQHF

cdr3_length: 18
d_call: TRBD2
clone_size: -
j_call: TRBJ2-3
v_call: TRBV9
cdr3_nt: TGTGCCAGCAGCCCCCATACTGGTAGCGGGGGTAGCACAGATACGCAGTATTTT
cdr3_aa: CASSPHTGSGGSTDTQYF

cdr3_length: 12
d_call: TRBD1
clone_size: -
j_call: TRBJ2-7
v_call: TRBV29-1
cdr3_nt: TGCAGCGCAAAGGGGACAGCCTACGAGCAGTACTTC
cdr3_aa: CSAKGTAYEQYF

cdr3_length: 15
d_call: -
clone_size: -
j_call: TRBJ2-7
v_call: TRBV2
cdr3_nt: TGTGCCAGCAGTGAAGAAGGCGGACACCCCTACGAGCAGTACTTC
cdr3_aa: CASSEEGGHPYEQYF